This record concerns one T cell receptor beta chain sequence. Its antigen has not been determined. No much larger clone is present one base from it, and per-base qualities are unavailable. This sample is drawn from a study of cytotoxic CD8 clonotypes in ibrutinib-treated CLL (dated by TCRdb to about 2021). Study-level background: The cohort included more than 14 treatment-naive and ten to eleven relapsed/refractory patients; 17 were IGHV unmutated. Partial responses were observed in about 25 patients and complete responses in 2; after a median follow-up of 68 months, remission was maintained in 14 patients and progression was observed in some 12. Response samples were taken after a median of approximately a year on treatment, ranging from roughly 6 to 36 months. An average of around 250,000 productive templates and approximately 91,000 productive rearrangements was obtained per sample. Of the 90 or so participants in the trial, roughly 26 had longitudinal samples available. Cryopreserved peripheral blood mononuclear cells were collected before treatment, at response, and at either disease progression or sustained remission. Every remission and progressive disease sample was obtained while ibrutinib was still being received by the patients.

The time point label for this specimen denotes: approximately eleven months on ibrutinib. Approximately 2 micrograms of genomic DNA were extracted from cryopreserved PBMCs for TCR beta library preparation. Longitudinal blood samples from CLL patients on ibrutinib monotherapy underwent high-throughput TCR beta sequencing. The patients were enrolled in a single-center, open-label phase 2 trial of ibrutinib monotherapy. The goal of deep resolution MiSeq sequencing was a depth between 1 in 1 million and 1 in 200,000 T cells, and coverage averaged 10x per clonotype. The immunoSEQ hsTCRB Kit was used to generate the TCR beta libraries. The authors' pipeline ran thus. Data were analyzed with ImmunoSEQ Data Assistant and ImmunoSEQ Analyzer, with V, D and J genes assigned per IMGT definitions. Clonality, which ranges from 0 to 1, was calculated by subtracting the normalized Shannon entropy of productive rearrangement frequencies from one. Only overrepresented clonotypes making up at least 0.05% of the repertoire of each patient were included in the public clonotype analysis. About a dozen age-matched healthy donor repertoires from immuneACCESS served as clonality controls. TCRdb provides this immuneACCESS table in a form limited to in-frame rearrangements. Some clones are lacking; in checked studies, under half of them reflect an unresolved V gene, and why the rest are absent is not known. V and J calls and clone size are as listed in that table; D and trimming were resolved from the DNA. Within this sample are 200,000 to 250,000 clones, with approximately 70% of them counted one time only. The ten top clones hold around 5.9% of the sample.

Summary of the overall study and its limitations: Clonality increased at ibrutinib response, stayed stable in sustained remission, and fell back toward baseline at progression. Sustained-remission and progressing patients did not have matched sampling times, and lymph node repertoires were not examined. Public clonotypes were rare and either shrank or stayed stable during treatment, and the rise in clonality at ibrutinib response reflected expansion of private clonotypes. Baseline clonality exceeded that of age-matched healthy donors and correlated strongly with circulating CD8+ T-cell counts.

Relative to germline, V is missing 3 bases and J is missing 4 bases, with 5 bases of the junction outside any gene match. The CDR3 numbers 14 residues from cysteine through phenylalanine. The retained sequence is limited to the CDR3, 42 bases, with the frame set at the first base. The germline V gene (reference sequence) sets CDR1 to SEHNR and CDR2 to FQNEAQ. The TCR comes from a human donor with chronic lymphocytic leukemia. Recombination linked TRBV7-9 to TRBJ1-2; a stretch of 7 junction bases matches TRBD1. The source material was PBMCs, sampled after 12 months of ibrutinib treatment. The DNA sequence is given as TGTGCCAGCAGCTTGACACAGGGGCTCTATGGCTACACCTTC. Translated, it gives CASSLTQGLYGYTF.